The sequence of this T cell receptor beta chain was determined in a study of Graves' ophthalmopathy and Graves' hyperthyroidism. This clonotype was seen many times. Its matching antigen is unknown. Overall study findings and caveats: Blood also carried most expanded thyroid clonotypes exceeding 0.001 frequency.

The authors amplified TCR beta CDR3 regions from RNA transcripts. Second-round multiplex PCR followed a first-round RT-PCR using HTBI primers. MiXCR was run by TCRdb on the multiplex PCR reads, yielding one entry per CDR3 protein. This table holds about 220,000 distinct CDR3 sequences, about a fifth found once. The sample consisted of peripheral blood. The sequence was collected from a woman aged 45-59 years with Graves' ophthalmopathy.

The CDR3, as DNA: TGTGCCAGCAGCTTAAGACAGGGGGCGGGCGAGCAGTACTTC. It yields the protein CASSLRQGAGEQYF. The chain has TRBV7-2 and TRBJ2-7; 10 bases match TRBD1. This CDR3 has 14 amino acids. In germline, CDR1 is SGHTA, CDR2 FQGNSA. Germline trimming cut 2 bases from V and 6 bases from J; bases unmatched to any gene: 4.